Below, one T cell receptor beta chain is given with its context. The read ends 3 residues shy of where the CDR3 ends; the end is completed using the germline J gene. This CDR3 has 16 residues. Germline trimming cut 5 bases from V and 10 bases from J; bases unmatched to any gene: 13. The germline CDR1 and CDR2 sequences are SSHAT and FNYEAQ (reference sequence). These data belong to a study of T cells in women clearing cervical HPV infection. Measured with immunoSEQ multiplex PCR; TCRdb has only the in-frame clones, and not every one. The sample data list about 48,000 clones. This sequence originates from a woman between 18 and 70 years old with a cervical HPV16 infection that either progressed to CIN3+ or cleared (not recorded which). The sample taken for sequencing was blood buffy coat. The rearrangement joins TRBV7-7 to TRBJ1-4, with 10 bases identical to TRBD1. This chain's CDR3 is CASSRGQGLNGGKLFF. The part of the CDR3 DNA that was read is TGTGCCAGCAGCAGGGGACAGGGGCTAAATGGAGGAAAA. The entire variable domain, with the rest obtained from reference TRBV7-7 and TRBJ1-4, is as follows: GAGVSQSPRYKVTKRGQDVTLRCDPISSHATLYWYQQALGQGPEFLTYFNYEAQPDKSGLPSDRFSAERPEGSISTLTIQRTEQRDSAMYRCASSRGQGLNGGKLFFGSGTQLSVL.